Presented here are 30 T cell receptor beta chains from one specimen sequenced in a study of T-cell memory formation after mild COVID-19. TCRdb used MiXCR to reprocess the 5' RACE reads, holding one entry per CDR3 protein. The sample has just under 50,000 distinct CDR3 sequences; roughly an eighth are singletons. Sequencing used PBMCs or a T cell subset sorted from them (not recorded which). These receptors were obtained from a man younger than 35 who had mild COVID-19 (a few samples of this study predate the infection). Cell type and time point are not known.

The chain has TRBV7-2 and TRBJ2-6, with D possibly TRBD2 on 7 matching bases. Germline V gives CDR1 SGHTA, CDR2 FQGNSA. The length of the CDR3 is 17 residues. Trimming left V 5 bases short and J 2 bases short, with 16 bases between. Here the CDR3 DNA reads TGTGCCAGCAGCCCGAGGGGGGGTCGCACTGGGGCCAACGTCCTGACTTTC. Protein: CASSPRGGRTGANVLTF.

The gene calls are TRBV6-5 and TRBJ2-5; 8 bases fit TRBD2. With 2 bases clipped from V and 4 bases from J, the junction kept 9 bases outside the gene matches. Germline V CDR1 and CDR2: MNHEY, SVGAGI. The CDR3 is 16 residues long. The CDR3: CASSYGRGELGETQYF. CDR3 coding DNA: TGTGCCAGCAGTTACGGGCGGGGGGAACTGGGAGAGACCCAGTACTTC.

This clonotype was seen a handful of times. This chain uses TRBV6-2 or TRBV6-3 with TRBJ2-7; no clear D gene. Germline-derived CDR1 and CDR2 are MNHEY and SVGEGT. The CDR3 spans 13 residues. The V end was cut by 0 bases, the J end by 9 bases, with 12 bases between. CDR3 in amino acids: CASSYSGLPGQYV. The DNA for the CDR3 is TGTGCCAGCAGTTACTCAGGTCTCCCGGGGCAGTACGTC.

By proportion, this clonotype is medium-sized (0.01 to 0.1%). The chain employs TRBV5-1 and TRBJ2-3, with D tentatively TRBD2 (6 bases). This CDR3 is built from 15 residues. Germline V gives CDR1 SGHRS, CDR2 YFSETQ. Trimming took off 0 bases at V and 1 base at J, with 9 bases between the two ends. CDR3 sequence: CASSLVASGTDTQYF. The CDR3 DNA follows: TGCGCCAGCAGCTTGGTTGCTAGCGGCACAGATACGCAGTATTTT.

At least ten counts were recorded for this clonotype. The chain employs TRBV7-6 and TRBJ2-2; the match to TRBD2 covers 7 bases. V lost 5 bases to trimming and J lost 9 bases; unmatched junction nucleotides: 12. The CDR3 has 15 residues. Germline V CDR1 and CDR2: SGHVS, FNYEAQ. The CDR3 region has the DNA TGTGCCAGCAGCCCCGCCGGCGGGAGCCGTTGGGAGCTGTTTTTT. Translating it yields CASSPAGGSRWELFF.

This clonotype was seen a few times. CDR3 sequence (DNA): TGTGCCAGCAGACGCGGGGTGAACACCGGGGAGCTGTTTTTT. It specifies CASRRGVNTGELFF. This chain links TRBV6-2 or TRBV6-3 with TRBJ2-2; D might be TRBD2 (6 bases). Germline assignment: CDR1 MNHEY and CDR2 SVGEGT. Trimming removed 6 bases from V and 1 base from J, with 9 bases in between. The CDR3 has 14 amino acids.

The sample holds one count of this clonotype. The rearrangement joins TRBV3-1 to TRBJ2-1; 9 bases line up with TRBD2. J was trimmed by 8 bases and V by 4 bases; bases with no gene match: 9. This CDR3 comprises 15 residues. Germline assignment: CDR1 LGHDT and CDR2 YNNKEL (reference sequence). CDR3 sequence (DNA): TGTGCCAGCAGCCCCGGGGGGACTAGCTGGGATGAGCAGTTCTTC. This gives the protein CASSPGGTSWDEQFF.

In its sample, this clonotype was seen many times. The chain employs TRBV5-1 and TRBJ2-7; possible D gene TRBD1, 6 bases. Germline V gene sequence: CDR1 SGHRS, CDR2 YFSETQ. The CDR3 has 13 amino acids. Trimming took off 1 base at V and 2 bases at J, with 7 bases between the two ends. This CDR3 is CASSLRTAYEQYF. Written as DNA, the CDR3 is TGCGCCAGCAGCTTGAGGACAGCCTACGAGCAGTACTTC.

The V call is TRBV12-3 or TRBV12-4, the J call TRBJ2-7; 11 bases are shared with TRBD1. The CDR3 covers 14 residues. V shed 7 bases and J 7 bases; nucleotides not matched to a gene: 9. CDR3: CASILGQGAGEQYF. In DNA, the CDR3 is TGTGCCAGCATCTTAGGACAGGGGGCAGGAGAGCAGTACTTC.

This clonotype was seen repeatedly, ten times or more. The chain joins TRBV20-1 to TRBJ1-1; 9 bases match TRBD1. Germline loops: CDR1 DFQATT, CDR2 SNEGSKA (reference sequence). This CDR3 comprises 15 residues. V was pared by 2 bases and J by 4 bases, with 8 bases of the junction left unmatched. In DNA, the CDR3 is TGCAGTGCTAGAAATGGGGACAGGGAGGTCACTGAAGCTTTCTTT. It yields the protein CSARNGDREVTEAFF.

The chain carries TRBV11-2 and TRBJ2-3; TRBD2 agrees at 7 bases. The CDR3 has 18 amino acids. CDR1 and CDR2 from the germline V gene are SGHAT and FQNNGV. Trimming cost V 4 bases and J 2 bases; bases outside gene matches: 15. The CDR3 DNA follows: TGTGCCAGCAGCTCCTGGGACGAGGATGCGGGGGACACAGATACGCAGTATTTT. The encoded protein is CASSSWDEDAGDTDTQYF.

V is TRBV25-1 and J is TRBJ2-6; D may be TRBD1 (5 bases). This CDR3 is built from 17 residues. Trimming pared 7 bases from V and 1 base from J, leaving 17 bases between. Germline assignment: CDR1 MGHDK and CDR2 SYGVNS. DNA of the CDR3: TGTGCCAGCACCGGAGTAGAAGGGGCGTCTGGGGCCAACGTCCTGACTTTC. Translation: CASTGVEGASGANVLTF.

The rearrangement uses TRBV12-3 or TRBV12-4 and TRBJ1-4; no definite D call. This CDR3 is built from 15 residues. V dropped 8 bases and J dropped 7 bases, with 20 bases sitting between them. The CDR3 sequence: CASAINSGFIEKLFF. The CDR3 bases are TGTGCCAGCGCCATTAACAGCGGGTTTATTGAAAAACTGTTTTTT.

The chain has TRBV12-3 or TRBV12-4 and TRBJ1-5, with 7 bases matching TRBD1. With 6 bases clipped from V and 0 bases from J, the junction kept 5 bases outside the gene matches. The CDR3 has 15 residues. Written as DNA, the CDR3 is TGTGCCAGCAGCATCGACAGGGTTAGCAATCAGCCCCAGCATTTT. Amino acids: CASSIDRVSNQPQHF.

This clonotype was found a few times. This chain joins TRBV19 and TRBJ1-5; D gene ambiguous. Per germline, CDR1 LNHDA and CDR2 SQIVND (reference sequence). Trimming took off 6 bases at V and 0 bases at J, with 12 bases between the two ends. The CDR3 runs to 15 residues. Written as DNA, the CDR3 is TGTGCCAGTAGCCCGACGGTATATAGCAATCAGCCCCAGCATTTT. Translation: CASSPTVYSNQPQHF. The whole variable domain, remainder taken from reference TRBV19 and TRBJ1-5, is DGGITQSPKYLFRKEGQNVTLSCEQNLNHDAMYWYRQDPGQGLRLIYYSQIVNDFQKGDIAEGYSVSREKKESFPLTVTSAQKNPTAFYLCASSPTVYSNQPQHFGDGTRLSIL.

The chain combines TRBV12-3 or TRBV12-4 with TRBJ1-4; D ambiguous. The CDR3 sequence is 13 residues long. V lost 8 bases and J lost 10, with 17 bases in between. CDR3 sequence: CASRTELEGKLFF. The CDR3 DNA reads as TGTGCCAGCCGGACTGAACTTGAGGGAAAACTGTTTTTT.

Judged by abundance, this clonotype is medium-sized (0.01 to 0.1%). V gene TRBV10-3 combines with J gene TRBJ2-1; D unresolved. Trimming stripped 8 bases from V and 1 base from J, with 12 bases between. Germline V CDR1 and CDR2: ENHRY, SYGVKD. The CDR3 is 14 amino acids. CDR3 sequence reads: CAIRRLGSYNEQFF. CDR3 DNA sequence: TGTGCCATCCGACGGTTAGGGTCCTACAATGAGCAGTTCTTC.

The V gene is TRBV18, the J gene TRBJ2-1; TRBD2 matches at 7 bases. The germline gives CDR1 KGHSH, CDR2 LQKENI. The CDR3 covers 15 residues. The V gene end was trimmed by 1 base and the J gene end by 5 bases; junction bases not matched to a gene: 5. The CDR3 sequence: CASSPRGGLNNEQFF. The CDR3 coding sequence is TGTGCCAGCTCACCACGGGGGGGATTAAACAATGAGCAGTTCTTC.

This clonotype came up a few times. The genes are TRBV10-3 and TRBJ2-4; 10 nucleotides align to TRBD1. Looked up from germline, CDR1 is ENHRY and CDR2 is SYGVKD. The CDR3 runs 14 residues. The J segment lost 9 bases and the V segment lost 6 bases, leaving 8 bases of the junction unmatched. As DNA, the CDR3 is TGTGCCATCAGCGGGACAGGGGATTTGGTCATTCAGTACTTC. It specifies CAISGTGDLVIQYF.

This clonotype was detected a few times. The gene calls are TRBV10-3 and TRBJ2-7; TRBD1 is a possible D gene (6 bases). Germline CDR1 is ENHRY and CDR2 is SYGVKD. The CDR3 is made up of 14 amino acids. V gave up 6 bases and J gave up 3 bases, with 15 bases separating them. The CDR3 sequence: CAIRHRDKHYEQYV. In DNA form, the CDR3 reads TGTGCCATCAGGCACCGGGACAAACACTACGAGCAGTACGTC.

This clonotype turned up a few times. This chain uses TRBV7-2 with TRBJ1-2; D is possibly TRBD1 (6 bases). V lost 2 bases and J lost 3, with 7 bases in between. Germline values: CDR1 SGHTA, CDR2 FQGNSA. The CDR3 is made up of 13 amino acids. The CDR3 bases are TGTGCCAGCAGCTTACACAGGGACTATGGCTACACCTTC. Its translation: CASSLHRDYGYTF. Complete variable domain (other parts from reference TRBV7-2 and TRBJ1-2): GAGVSQSPSNKVTEKGKDVELRCDPISGHTALYWYRQSLGQGLEFLIYFQGNSAPDKSGLPSDRFSAERTGGSVSTLTIQRTQQEDSAVYLCASSLHRDYGYTFGSGTRLTVV.

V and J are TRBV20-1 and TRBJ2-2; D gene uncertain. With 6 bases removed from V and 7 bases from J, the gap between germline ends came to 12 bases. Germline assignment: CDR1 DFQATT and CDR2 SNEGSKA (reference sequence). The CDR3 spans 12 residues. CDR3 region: CSARRAGGELFF. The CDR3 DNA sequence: TGCAGTGCCCGTAGGGCAGGCGGGGAGCTGTTTTTT.

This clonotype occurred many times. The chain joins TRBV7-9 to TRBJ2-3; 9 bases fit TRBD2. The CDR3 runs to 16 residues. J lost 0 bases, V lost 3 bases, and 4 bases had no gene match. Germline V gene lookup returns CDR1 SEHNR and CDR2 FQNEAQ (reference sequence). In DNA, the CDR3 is TGTGCCAGCAGCTTTAGCGGGGGAACTAGCACAGATACGCAGTATTTT. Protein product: CASSFSGGTSTDTQYF.

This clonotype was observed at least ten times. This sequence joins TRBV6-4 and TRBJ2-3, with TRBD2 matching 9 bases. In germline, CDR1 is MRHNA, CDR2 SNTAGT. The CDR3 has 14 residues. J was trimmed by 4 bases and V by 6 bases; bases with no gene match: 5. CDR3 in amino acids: CASSASGESDTQYF. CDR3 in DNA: TGTGCCAGCAGCGCTAGCGGGGAGTCAGATACGCAGTATTTT.

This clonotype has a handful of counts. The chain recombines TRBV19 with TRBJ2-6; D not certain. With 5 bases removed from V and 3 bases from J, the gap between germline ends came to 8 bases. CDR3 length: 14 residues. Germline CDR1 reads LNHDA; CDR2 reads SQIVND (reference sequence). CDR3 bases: TGTGCCAGTAGTGTGCAAGTTGGGGCCAACGTCCTGACTTTC. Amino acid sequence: CASSVQVGANVLTF.

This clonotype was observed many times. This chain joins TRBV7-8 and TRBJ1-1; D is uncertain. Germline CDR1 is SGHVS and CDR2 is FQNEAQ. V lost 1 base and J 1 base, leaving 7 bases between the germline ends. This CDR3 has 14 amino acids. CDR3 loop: CASSLGIRNTEAFF. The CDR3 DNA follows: TGTGCCAGCAGCTTAGGCATAAGGAACACTGAAGCTTTCTTT.

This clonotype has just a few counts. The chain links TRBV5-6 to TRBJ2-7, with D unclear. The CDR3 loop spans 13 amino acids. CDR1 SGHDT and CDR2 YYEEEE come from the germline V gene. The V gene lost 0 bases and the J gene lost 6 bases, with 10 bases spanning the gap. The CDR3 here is CASSLEAAVEQYF. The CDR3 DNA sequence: TGTGCCAGCAGCTTGGAAGCAGCCGTCGAGCAGTACTTC. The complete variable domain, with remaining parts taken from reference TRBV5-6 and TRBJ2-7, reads DAGVTQSPTHLIKTRGQQVTLRCSPKSGHDTVSWYQQALGQGPQFIFQYYEEEERQRGNFPDRFSGHQFPNYSSELNVNALLLGDSALYLCASSLEAAVEQYFGPGTRLTVT.

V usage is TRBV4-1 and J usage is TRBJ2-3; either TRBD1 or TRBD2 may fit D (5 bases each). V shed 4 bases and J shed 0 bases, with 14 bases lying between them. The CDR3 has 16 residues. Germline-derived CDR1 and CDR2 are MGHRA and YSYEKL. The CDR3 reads CASSRGVGPSTDTQYF. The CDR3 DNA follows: TGCGCCAGCAGCCGAGGGGTCGGACCTAGCACAGATACGCAGTATTTT.

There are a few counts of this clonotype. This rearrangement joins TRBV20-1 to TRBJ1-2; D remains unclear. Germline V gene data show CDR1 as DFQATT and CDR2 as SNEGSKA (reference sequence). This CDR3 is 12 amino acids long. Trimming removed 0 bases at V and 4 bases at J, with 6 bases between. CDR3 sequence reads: CSARDYPYGYTF. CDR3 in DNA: TGCAGTGCTAGAGATTACCCCTATGGCTACACCTTC.

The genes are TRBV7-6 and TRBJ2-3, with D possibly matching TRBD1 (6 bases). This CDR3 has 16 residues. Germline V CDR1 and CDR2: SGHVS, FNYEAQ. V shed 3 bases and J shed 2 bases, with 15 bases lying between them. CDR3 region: CASSFTGRGYTDTQYF. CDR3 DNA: TGTGCCAGCAGCTTTACGGGTAGGGGGTACACAGATACGCAGTATTTT. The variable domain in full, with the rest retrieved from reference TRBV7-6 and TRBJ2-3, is GAGVSQSPRYKVTKRGQDVALRCDPISGHVSLYWYRQALGQGPEFLTYFNYEAQQDKSGLPNDRFSAERPEGSISTLTIQRTEQRDSAMYRCASSFTGRGYTDTQYFGPGTRLTVL.